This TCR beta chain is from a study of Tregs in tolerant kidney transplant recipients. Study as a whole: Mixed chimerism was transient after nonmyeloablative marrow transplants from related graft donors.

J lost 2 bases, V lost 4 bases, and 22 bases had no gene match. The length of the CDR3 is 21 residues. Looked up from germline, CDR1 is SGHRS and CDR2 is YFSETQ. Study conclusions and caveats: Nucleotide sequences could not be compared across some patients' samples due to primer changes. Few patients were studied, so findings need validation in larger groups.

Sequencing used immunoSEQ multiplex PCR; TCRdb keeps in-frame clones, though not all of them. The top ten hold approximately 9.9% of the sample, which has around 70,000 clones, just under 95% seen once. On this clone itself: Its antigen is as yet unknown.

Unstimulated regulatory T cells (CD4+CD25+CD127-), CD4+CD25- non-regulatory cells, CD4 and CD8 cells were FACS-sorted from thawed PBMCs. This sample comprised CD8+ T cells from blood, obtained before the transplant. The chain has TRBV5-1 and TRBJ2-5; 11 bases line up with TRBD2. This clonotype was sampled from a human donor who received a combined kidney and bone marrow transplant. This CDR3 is CASSALGVIAGGPALQETQYF. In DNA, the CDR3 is TGCGCCAGCAGCGCCCTCGGGGTGATAGCGGGAGGGCCGGCCCTACAAGAGACCCAGTACTTC.